This T cell receptor (beta chain) is from a study of a mutant IDH1 vaccine in newly diagnosed glioma. Whole-study context: Those enrolled had earlier been treated with radiotherapy, temozolomide, or both, mostly both. Held at week 35, visit V12 was the safety follow-up, and visit V13 followed at week 47. Study-wide findings and caveats: No link was apparently found between pseudoprogression and changes in top peripheral T cell clonotypes.

Here immunoSEQ multiplex PCR was the method, and the copy in TCRdb shows in-frame clones only, minus some. The table shows under 60,000 clones, with roughly 72% occurring only once. Worth noting for this clone: Its matching antigen is unknown.

This CDR3 comprises 14 residues. The germline V gene has CDR1 SNHLY and CDR2 FYNNEI. Trimming removed 7 bases at V and 3 bases at J, with 16 bases between. Time point indicated: week 47, end of study. In every dose of vaccine, 300 ug of mutant IDH1 20-mer peptide was given alongside topical imiquimod. The sequences come from PBMCs, collected from a glioma patient whose treatment included an IDH1 peptide vaccine. V gene TRBV2 combines with J gene TRBJ2-7, with a tentative D call TRBD1 (5 bases). The sequence was collected from a woman in her thirties or forties with glioma. Some clones in this sample may be carry-over from other donors' samples. CDR3 residues: CASNLKGQFYEQYF. The CDR3 DNA is TGTGCCAGCAACCTCAAGGGGCAGTTCTACGAGCAGTACTTC.